These 20 T cell receptor beta chains were all obtained from the same sample, sequenced in a study of cytomegalovirus exposure and HLA in healthy donors. Vbeta (60) and Jbeta (13) primers were used in the PCR. Some clones are missing from TCRdb's copy, which holds only in-frame ones; the method was immunoSEQ multiplex PCR. This table has 140,000 to 150,000 clones, 76% appearing once. Sequenced: PBMCs. Receptors were obtained from a man aged 35 to 55 in good health and CMV-seronegative.

The chain links TRBV27 to TRBJ1-6; D unresolved. Germline V gene data show CDR1 as MNHEY and CDR2 as SMNVEV (reference sequence). The germline V and J ends were trimmed by 5 bases and 10 bases, with 18 bases remaining between them. This CDR3 is built from 15 residues. Written as DNA, the CDR3 is TGTGCCAGCAGTCCGCCGGTGGGAGTAGGGTCACCCCTCCACTTT. The encoded protein is CASSPPVGVGSPLHF.

The V and J genes are TRBV5-1 and TRBJ2-7; tentative D call: TRBD1 (6 bases). Germline loops: CDR1 SGHRS, CDR2 YFSETQ. The CDR3 totals 15 residues. Trimming stripped 0 bases from V and 1 base from J, with 11 bases between. This chain's CDR3 is CASSLERTESYEQYF. The CDR3 DNA sequence: TGCGCCAGCAGCTTGGAGAGGACAGAGTCCTACGAGCAGTACTTC.

The rearrangement joins TRBV30 to TRBJ1-1; D not certain. Germline V gene data show CDR1 as GTSNPN and CDR2 as SVGIG (reference sequence). V was trimmed by 0 bases and J by 5 bases, leaving 10 bases between them. The CDR3 extends over 13 amino acids. CDR3 coding DNA: TGTGCCTGGAGTGTATTGCAGGCTACTGAAGCTTTCTTT. Its protein product is CAWSVLQATEAFF.

This clone was counted between two and nine times. The gene calls are TRBV6-1 and TRBJ1-1; TRBD1 matches at 10 bases. Germline-derived CDR1 and CDR2 are MNHNS and SASEGT. This CDR3 region has 14 residues. With 6 bases clipped from V and 6 bases from J, the junction kept 7 bases outside the gene matches. The CDR3 DNA is TGTGCCAGCAGGGCCGACAGGGGGCTTGCTGAAGCTTTCTTT. Translating it yields CASRADRGLAEAFF.

V usage is TRBV5-8 and J usage is TRBJ2-2; D ambiguous. CDR3 size: 16 residues. Trimming took off 4 bases at V and 2 bases at J, with 15 bases between the two ends. Germline V gene lookup returns CDR1 SGHTS and CDR2 YDEGEE. CDR3 in amino acids: CASSKNPGFNTGELFF. CDR3 sequence (DNA): TGTGCCAGCAGCAAAAATCCCGGGTTCAACACCGGGGAGCTGTTTTTT. The entire variable domain, with the rest obtained from reference TRBV5-8 and TRBJ2-2, is as follows: EAGVTQSPTHLIKTRGQQATLRCSPISGHTSVYWYQQALGLGLQFLLWYDEGEERNRGNFPPRFSGRQFPNYSSELNVNALELEDSALYLCASSKNPGFNTGELFFGEGSRLTVL.

This clone appeared once. The chain is built from TRBV19 and TRBJ1-5; D perhaps matches TRBD1 (5 bases). V was shortened by 10 bases and J by 0 bases, with 22 bases between the two germline ends. The CDR3 loop spans 17 amino acids. Per germline, CDR1 LNHDA and CDR2 SQIVND (reference sequence). The CDR3 sequence is CATQAEPGTYSNQPQHF. DNA for the CDR3: TGTGCCACCCAGGCAGAACCCGGGACTTATAGCAATCAGCCCCAGCATTTT.

The rearrangement uses TRBV25-1 and TRBJ1-2; D is undetermined. This CDR3 contains 14 residues. Between the trimmed V and J ends, which lost 5 bases and 6 bases, there was a span of 16 bases. Germline values: CDR1 MGHDK, CDR2 SYGVNS. CDR3: CASSKAGVLHGYTF. Written as DNA, the CDR3 is TGTGCCAGCAGTAAGGCCGGGGTTCTTCATGGCTACACCTTC.

This clone was counted once. The chain links TRBV2 to TRBJ2-3, with D maybe TRBD2 (5 bases). The CDR3 runs to 9 residues. Trimming removed 8 bases from V and 12 bases from J, with 9 bases in between. The germline V gene encodes CDR1 SNHLY and CDR2 FYNNEI. The CDR3 nucleotides read TGTGCCAGCGGGAGTAGCCAGTATTTT. Its protein is CASGSSQYF.

This chain uses TRBV18 with TRBJ1-1, with D perhaps TRBD1 (6 bases). Per germline, CDR1 KGHSH and CDR2 LQKENI. V lost 3 bases to trimming and J lost 1 base, with 15 bases between them. CDR3 length: 16 amino acids. The CDR3 DNA reads TGTGCCAGCTCACCTTTGGACAGTCCTCAGAACACTGAAGCTTTCTTT. Its translation is CASSPLDSPQNTEAFF.

This clone was detected a few times. The J gene is TRBJ2-3, the V gene TRBV7-2; 7 bases agree with TRBD1. The CDR3 consists of 15 residues. Germline-derived CDR1 and CDR2 are SGHTA and FQGNSA. V trimming: 3 bases; J trimming: 3 bases; junction bases outside the gene matches: 6. CDR3 residues: CASSLIPGQTDTQYF. DNA for the CDR3: TGTGCCAGCAGCTTGATACCGGGACAGACAGATACGCAGTATTTT.

The rearrangement joins TRBV19 to TRBJ1-6; no firm D call. Germline V gives CDR1 LNHDA, CDR2 SQIVND (reference sequence). The V and J ends lost 3 bases and 2 bases respectively, with 11 bases between them. This CDR3 is 16 amino acids long. CDR3 sequence (DNA): TGTGCCAGTAGTATGGAGTTGATTACCTATAATTCACCCCTCCACTTT. This translates into CASSMELITYNSPLHF. Drawing the rest from reference TRBV19 and TRBJ1-6, the complete variable domain is DGGITQSPKYLFRKEGQNVTLSCEQNLNHDAMYWYRQDPGQGLRLIYYSQIVNDFQKGDIAEGYSVSREKKESFPLTVTSAQKNPTAFYLCASSMELITYNSPLHFGNGTRLTVT.

The rearrangement links TRBV27 to TRBJ2-5; 7 bases match TRBD1. With the DNA end fitting TRBJ2-7 better, the J assignment may be wrong. Germline loops: CDR1 MNHEY, CDR2 SMNVEV (reference sequence). There are 14 residues in the CDR3. CDR3 amino acids: CASSHRGREYEQYF. CDR3 bases: TGTGCCAGCAGCCACAGGGGACGTGAGTACGAGCAGTACTTC.

The gene calls are TRBV27 and TRBJ2-7; TRBD2 might be the D (6 bases). V was cut by 6 bases and J by 7 bases, with 19 bases left in between. Germline V CDR1 and CDR2: MNHEY, SMNVEV (reference sequence). The CDR3 consists of 14 residues. The CDR3 region has the DNA TGTGCCAGCAGGACCGGGACGGGACTTGAAGAGCAGTACTTC. It yields the protein CASRTGTGLEEQYF.

A few counts support this clone. The chain recombines TRBV29-1 with TRBJ1-2; a possible D gene is TRBD1 (6 bases). V lost 4 bases and J lost 3, with 12 bases in between. CDR1 is SQVTM and CDR2 is ANQGSEA in the germline V gene. The CDR3 spans 13 residues. CDR3 residues: CSVGRAGDYGYTF. The CDR3 DNA reads as TGCAGCGTTGGGAGAGCAGGGGACTATGGCTACACCTTC.

This clone was observed a single time. V is TRBV27 and J is TRBJ2-3, with 16 bases that match TRBD2. CDR1 is MNHEY, CDR2 SMNVEV, per germline (reference sequence). The CDR3 is 19 residues long. With V trimmed by 5 bases and J by 2 bases, 10 bases remained unmatched. This chain's CDR3 is CASSRGLAGGPSFTDTQYF. CDR3 nucleotide sequence: TGTGCCAGCAGTCGGGGACTAGCGGGAGGGCCTTCCTTCACAGATACGCAGTATTTT.

Only a few counts were recorded for this clone. This chain connects TRBV19 to TRBJ2-6; D gene unclear. V was cut by 3 bases and J by 0 bases, with 9 bases left in between. Looked up from germline, CDR1 is LNHDA and CDR2 is SQIVND (reference sequence). This CDR3 contains 16 residues. The DNA of the CDR3 is TGTGCCAGTAGTATGGTCCTCGGCTCTGGGGCCAACGTCCTGACTTTC. Its protein is CASSMVLGSGANVLTF.

The V and J genes are TRBV28 and TRBJ2-7; no clear D. Trimming removed 10 bases at V and 0 bases at J, with 13 bases between. Per germline, CDR1 MDHEN and CDR2 SYDVKM. The CDR3 runs to 13 residues. The CDR3 coding sequence is TGTGCCACCCAGACTCCCAGCTCCTACGAGCAGTACTTC. It codes for CATQTPSSYEQYF.

This clone was seen a handful of times. The CDR3 spells CASSFPPGQGLGLAHEQYF. As DNA, the CDR3 is TGTGCCAGCAGTTTCCCTCCGGGACAGGGTCTCGGCCTCGCCCACGAGCAGTACTTC. V usage is TRBV11-2 and J usage is TRBJ2-7, with 9 bases matching TRBD1. CDR1 is SGHAT and CDR2 is FQNNGV in the germline V gene. V shed 6 bases and J 5 bases; nucleotides not matched to a gene: 23. There are 19 residues in the CDR3.

The CDR3 sequence: CASRLQGAETQYF. The DNA of the CDR3 is TGTGCCAGCAGACTACAGGGGGCAGAGACCCAGTACTTC. This chain links TRBV27 with TRBJ2-5; 9 nucleotides match TRBD1. Germline CDR1 reads MNHEY; CDR2 reads SMNVEV (reference sequence). V trimming: 6 bases; J trimming: 4 bases; junction bases outside the gene matches: 3. The CDR3 consists of 13 residues.

The CDR3 nucleotides read TGTGCCAGTAGTATACGAGAAATCTACAATGAGCAGTTCTTC. The encoded protein is CASSIREIYNEQFF. The chain recombines TRBV19 with TRBJ2-1; no clear D. The V and J ends lost 2 bases and 3 bases respectively, with 8 bases between them. Germline V gene lookup returns CDR1 LNHDA and CDR2 SQIVND (reference sequence). The CDR3 is 14 residues long. Full variable domain (missing parts from reference TRBV19 and TRBJ2-1): DGGITQSPKYLFRKEGQNVTLSCEQNLNHDAMYWYRQDPGQGLRLIYYSQIVNDFQKGDIAEGYSVSREKKESFPLTVTSAQKNPTAFYLCASSIREIYNEQFFGPGTRLTVL.